A single sample gave rise to the 3 T cell receptor beta chains below, sequenced in a study of blood T cell repertoires in COVID-19. Here immunoSEQ multiplex PCR was the method, and the copy in TCRdb shows in-frame clones only, minus some. The data show 170,000 or so clones, around 80% seen once. The sample taken for sequencing was PBMCs or T cells enriched from blood (not recorded which). The receptors here all came from a woman aged 50 to 65 who had recovered from COVID-19.

The chain carries TRBV4-3 and TRBJ2-1; no clear D gene. The V gene's germline CDR1 is LGHNA and CDR2 YSLEER. V was trimmed by 3 bases and J by 9 bases, leaving 12 bases between them. The CDR3 extends over 13 amino acids. The chain's CDR3 is CASSHQISSEQFF. CDR3 coding DNA: TGCGCCAGCAGCCACCAAATTAGCTCTGAGCAGTTCTTC.

The chain is built from TRBV2 and TRBJ2-1; 7 nucleotides agree with TRBD2. The germline CDR1 and CDR2 sequences are SNHLY and FYNNEI. CDR3 length: 15 amino acids. The J segment lost 4 bases and the V segment lost 4 bases, leaving 7 bases of the junction unmatched. DNA of the CDR3: TGTGCCAGCAGTGCCCGGGGACTACCTTACAATGAGCAGTTCTTC. This gives the protein CASSARGLPYNEQFF. Full variable domain (remainder filled in from reference TRBV2 and TRBJ2-1): EPEVTQTPSHQVTQMGQEVILRCVPISNHLYFYWYRQILGQKVEFLVSFYNNEISEKSEIFDDQFSVERPDGSNFTLKIRSTKLEDSAMYFCASSARGLPYNEQFFGPGTRLTVL.

The chain is built from TRBV2 and TRBJ1-1; D is possibly TRBD1 (5 bases). The CDR3 consists of 17 residues. Per the germline V gene, CDR1 is SNHLY and CDR2 is FYNNEI. V was pared by 5 bases and J by 0 bases, with 19 bases between. This chain's CDR3 is CASSTSGAGPLNTEAFF. Written as DNA, the CDR3 is TGTGCCAGCAGTACCTCTGGTGCGGGACCGTTGAACACTGAAGCTTTCTTT.